These 6 T cell receptor beta chains share one sample of origin, sequenced in a study of cytomegalovirus exposure and HLA in healthy donors. Both 60 Vbeta primers and 13 Jbeta primers went into the PCR. Clones were read by immunoSEQ multiplex PCR, and TCRdb kept only the in-frame ones, dropping some. The data show 150,000 to 200,000 clones, with around three quarters seen just once and approximately 2.1% held by the top ten. Sequencing used PBMCs. These receptors all come from a woman aged 25 to 45 in good health and CMV-seropositive.

The chain combines TRBV19 with TRBJ1-3; 7 bases map to TRBD1. Trimming at V came to 4 bases and at J to 4 bases, leaving 10 bases not matched to a gene. Germline loops: CDR1 LNHDA, CDR2 SQIVND (reference sequence). This CDR3 contains 16 residues. The CDR3 protein is CASSRGQEGPGNTIYF. DNA for the CDR3: TGTGCCAGTAGTAGAGGACAGGAAGGGCCCGGAAACACCATATATTTT.

The rearrangement links TRBV6-1 to TRBJ1-4, with 7 bases matching TRBD1. This CDR3 has 17 residues. CDR1 and CDR2 (germline): MNHNS, SASEGT. Unmatched junction bases numbered 8, after V lost 4 bases and J lost 0 bases. CDR3 in amino acids: CASSVTGWGATNEKLFF. DNA of the CDR3: TGTGCCAGCAGTGTGACAGGGTGGGGCGCAACTAATGAAAAACTGTTTTTT.

This chain connects TRBV6-6 to TRBJ1-4; D is ambiguous. Per germline, CDR1 MNHNY and CDR2 SVGAGI (reference sequence). Trimming took off 2 bases at V and 3 bases at J, with 10 bases between the two ends. The CDR3 length is 15 residues. The CDR3, as DNA: TGTGCCAGCAGTTACGGCGGGAACTCTAATGAAAAACTGTTTTTT. This codes for CASSYGGNSNEKLFF.

The chain links TRBV5-4 to TRBJ1-1; 8 bases line up with TRBD1. The germline CDR1 and CDR2 sequences are SGHNT and YYREEE (reference sequence). This CDR3 has 14 amino acids. V trimming: 0 bases; J trimming: 5 bases; junction bases outside the gene matches: 3. The CDR3 DNA is TGTGCCAGCAGCTTGGGGACAGGGCTAACTGAAGCTTTCTTT. Its translation: CASSLGTGLTEAFF.

V gene TRBV5-6 combines with J gene TRBJ1-1; TRBD1 matches 7 bases. V trimming: 0 bases; J trimming: 2 bases; junction bases outside the gene matches: 7. This CDR3 spans 16 amino acids. From germline, CDR1 is SGHDT and CDR2 YYEEEE. CDR3 sequence reads: CASSLGQGKYNTEAFF. The DNA for the CDR3 is TGTGCCAGCAGCTTGGGACAGGGAAAGTATAACACTGAAGCTTTCTTT.

There are a few counts of this clone. This chain joins TRBV4-3 and TRBJ2-2, with D perhaps matching TRBD1 (5 bases). The CDR3 spans 16 residues. Germline V gives CDR1 LGHNA, CDR2 YSLEER. Trimming pared 4 bases from V and 1 base from J, leaving 13 bases between. The CDR3 region is CASSLSDTLNTGELFF. Written as DNA, the CDR3 is TGCGCCAGCAGCCTCTCGGACACCCTGAACACCGGGGAGCTGTTTTTT.